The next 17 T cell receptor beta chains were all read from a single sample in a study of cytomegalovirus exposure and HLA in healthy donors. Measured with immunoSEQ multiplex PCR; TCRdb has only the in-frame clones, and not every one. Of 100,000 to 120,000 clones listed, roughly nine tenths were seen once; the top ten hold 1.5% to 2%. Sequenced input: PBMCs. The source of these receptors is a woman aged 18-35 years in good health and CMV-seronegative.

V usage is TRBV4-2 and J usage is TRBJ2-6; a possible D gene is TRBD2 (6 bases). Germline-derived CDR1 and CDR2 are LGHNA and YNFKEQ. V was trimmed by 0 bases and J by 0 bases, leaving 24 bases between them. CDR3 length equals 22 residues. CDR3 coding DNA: TGTGCCAGCAGCCAAGAGGCAGCTACGTTCGGGACTTCCCACTCTGGGGCCAACGTCCTGACTTTC. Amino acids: CASSQEAATFGTSHSGANVLTF.

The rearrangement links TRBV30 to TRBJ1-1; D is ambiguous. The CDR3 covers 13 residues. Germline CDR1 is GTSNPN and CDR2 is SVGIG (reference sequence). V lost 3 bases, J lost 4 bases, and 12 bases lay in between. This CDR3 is CAWRKSGSTEAFF. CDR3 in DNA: TGTGCCTGGAGGAAATCCGGGAGCACTGAAGCTTTCTTT.

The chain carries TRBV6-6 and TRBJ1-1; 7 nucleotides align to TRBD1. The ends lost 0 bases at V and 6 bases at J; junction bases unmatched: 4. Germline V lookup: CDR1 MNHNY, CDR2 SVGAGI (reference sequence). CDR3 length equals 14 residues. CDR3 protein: CASSYSQGRAEAFF. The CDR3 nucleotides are TGTGCCAGCAGTTACTCACAGGGGCGGGCTGAAGCTTTCTTT.

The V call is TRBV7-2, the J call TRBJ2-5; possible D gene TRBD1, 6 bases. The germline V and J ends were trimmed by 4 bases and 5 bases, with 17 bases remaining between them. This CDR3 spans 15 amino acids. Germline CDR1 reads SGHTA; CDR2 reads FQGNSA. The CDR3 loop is CASSSQGPPRETQYF. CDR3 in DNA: TGTGCCAGCAGCTCCCAGGGGCCGCCGCGGGAGACCCAGTACTTC. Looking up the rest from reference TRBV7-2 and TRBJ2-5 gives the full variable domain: GAGVSQSPSNKVTEKGKDVELRCDPISGHTALYWYRQSLGQGLEFLIYFQGNSAPDKSGLPSDRFSAERTGGSVSTLTIQRTQQEDSAVYLCASSSQGPPRETQYFGPGTRLLVL.

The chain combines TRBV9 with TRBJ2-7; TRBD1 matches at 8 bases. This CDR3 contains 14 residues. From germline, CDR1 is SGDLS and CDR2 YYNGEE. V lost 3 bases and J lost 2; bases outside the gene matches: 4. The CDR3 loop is CASSGDRGPYEQYF. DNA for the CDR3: TGTGCCAGCAGCGGTGACAGGGGACCCTACGAGCAGTACTTC.

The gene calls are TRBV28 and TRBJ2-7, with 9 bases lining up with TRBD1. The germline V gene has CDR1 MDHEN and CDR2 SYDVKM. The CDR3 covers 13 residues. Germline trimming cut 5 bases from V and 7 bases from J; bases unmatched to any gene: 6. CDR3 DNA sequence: TGTGCCAGCAGTACGGGACAGGGAAAAGAGCAGTACTTC. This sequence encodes CASSTGQGKEQYF.

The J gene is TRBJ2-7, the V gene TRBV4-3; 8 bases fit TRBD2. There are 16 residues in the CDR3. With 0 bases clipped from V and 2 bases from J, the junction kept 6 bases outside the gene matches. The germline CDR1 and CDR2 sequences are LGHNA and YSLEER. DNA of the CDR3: TGCGCCAGCAGCCAAGACTCTCTAGCGGGTCCCTACGAGCAGTACTTC. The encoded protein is CASSQDSLAGPYEQYF.

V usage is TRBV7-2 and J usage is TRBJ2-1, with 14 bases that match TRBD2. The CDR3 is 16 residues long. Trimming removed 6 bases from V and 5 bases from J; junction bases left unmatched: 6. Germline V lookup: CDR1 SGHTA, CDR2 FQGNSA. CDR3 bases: TGTGCCAGCAGGCGGCCGGGACTAGCGGGAGACAATGAGCAGTTCTTC. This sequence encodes CASRRPGLAGDNEQFF.

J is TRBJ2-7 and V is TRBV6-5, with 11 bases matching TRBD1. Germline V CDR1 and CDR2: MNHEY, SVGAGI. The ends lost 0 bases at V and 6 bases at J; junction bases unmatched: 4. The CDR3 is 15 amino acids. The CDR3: CASSYSDRGLSEQYF. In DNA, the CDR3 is TGTGCCAGCAGTTACTCGGACAGGGGGCTAAGCGAGCAGTACTTC.

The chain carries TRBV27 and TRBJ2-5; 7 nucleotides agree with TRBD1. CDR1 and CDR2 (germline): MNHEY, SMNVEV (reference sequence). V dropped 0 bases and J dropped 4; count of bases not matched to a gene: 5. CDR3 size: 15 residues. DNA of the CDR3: TGTGCCAGCAGTTTATCACGACAGGGTGGAGAGACCCAGTACTTC. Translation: CASSLSRQGGETQYF.

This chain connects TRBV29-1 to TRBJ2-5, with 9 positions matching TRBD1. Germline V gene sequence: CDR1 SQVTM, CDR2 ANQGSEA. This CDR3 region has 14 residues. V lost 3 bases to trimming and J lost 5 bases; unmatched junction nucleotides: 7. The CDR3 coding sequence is TGCAGCGTTGACCACAGGGGGCGGAGGGAGACCCAGTACTTC. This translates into CSVDHRGRRETQYF.

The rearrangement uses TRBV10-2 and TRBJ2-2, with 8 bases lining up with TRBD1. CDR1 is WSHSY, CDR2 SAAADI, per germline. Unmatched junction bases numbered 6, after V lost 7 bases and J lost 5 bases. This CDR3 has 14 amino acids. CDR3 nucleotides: TGCGCCAGCACCCTGACAGGGGAAACCGGGGAGCTGTTTTTT. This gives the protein CASTLTGETGELFF.

CDR3 loop: CASSQESTVSGNTIYF. CDR3 DNA: TGTGCCAGCAGCCAAGAATCGACAGTCTCTGGAAACACCATATATTTT. This chain connects TRBV4-2 to TRBJ1-3, with D maybe TRBD1 (5 bases). Trimming left V 0 bases short and J 0 bases short, with 9 bases between. Per the germline V gene, CDR1 is LGHNA and CDR2 is YNFKEQ. CDR3 size: 16 residues.

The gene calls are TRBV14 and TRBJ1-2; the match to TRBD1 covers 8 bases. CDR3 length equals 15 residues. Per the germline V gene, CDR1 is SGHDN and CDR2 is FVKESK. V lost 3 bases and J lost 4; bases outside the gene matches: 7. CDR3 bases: TGTGCCAGCAGCCATAGGGGACAGGAATCCTATGGCTACACCTTC. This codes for CASSHRGQESYGYTF.

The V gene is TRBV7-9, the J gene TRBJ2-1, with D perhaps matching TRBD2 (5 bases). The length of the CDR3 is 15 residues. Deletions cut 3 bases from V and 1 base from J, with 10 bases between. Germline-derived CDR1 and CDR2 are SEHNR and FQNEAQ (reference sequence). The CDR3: CASSFLLVSYNEQFF. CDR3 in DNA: TGTGCCAGCAGCTTTTTACTAGTGTCCTACAATGAGCAGTTCTTC.

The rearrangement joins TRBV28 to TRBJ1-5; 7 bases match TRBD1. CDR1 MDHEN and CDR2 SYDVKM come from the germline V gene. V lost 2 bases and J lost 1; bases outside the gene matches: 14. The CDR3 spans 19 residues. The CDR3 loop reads CASSLGIPKGAPSNQPQHF. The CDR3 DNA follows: TGTGCCAGCAGTTTAGGTATCCCCAAGGGGGCCCCCAGCAATCAGCCCCAGCATTTT.

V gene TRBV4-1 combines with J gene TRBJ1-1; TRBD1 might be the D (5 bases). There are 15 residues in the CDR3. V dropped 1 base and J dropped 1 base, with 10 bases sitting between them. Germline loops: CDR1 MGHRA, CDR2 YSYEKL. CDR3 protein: CASSQALTENTEAFF. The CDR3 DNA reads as TGCGCCAGCAGCCAAGCCCTGACAGAGAACACTGAAGCTTTCTTT.